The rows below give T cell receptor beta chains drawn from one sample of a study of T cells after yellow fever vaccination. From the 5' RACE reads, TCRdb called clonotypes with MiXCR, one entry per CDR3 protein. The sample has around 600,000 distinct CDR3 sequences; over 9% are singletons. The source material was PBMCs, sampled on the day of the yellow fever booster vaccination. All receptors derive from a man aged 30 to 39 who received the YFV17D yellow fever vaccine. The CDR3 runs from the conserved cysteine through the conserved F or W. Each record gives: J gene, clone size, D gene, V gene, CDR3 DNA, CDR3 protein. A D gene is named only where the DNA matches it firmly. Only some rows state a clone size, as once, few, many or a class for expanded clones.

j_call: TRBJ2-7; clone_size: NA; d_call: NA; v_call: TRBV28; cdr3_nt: TGTGCCAGCAGTCCCGCCCCCCCTCTCTACGAGCAGTACTTC; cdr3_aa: CASSPAPPLYEQYF
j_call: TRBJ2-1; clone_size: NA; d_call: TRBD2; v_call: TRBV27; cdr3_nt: TGTGCCAGCAGTTCGAGACTAGCGGGAGTGGGAGAGCAGTTCTTC; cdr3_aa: CASSSRLAGVGEQFF
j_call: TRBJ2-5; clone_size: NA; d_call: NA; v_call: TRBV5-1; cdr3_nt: TGCGCCAGCAGCCTCAGGGACACGAAAGAGACCCAGTACTTC; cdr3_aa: CASSLRDTKETQYF
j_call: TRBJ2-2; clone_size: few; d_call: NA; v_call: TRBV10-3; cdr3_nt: TGTGCCATCCGATCAGGGAGCGGGGAGCTGTTTTTT; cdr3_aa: CAIRSGSGELFF
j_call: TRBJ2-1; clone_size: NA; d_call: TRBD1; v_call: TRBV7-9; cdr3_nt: TGTGCCAGCAGCCTCGGGACAGCCGAAATTTCTACAATGAAGCAGTTCTTC; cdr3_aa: CASSLGTAEISTMKQFF
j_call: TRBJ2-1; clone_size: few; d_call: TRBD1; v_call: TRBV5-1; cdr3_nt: TGCGCCAGCCAACAGGGGGGCAATGAGCAGTTCTTC; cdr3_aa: CASQQGGNEQFF
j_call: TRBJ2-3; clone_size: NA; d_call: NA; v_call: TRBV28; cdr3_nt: TGTGCCAGCAGGAGGGTGGGGGATACGCAGTATTTT; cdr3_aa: CASRRVGDTQYF
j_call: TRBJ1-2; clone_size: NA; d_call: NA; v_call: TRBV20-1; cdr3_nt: TGCAGTGCCCGACAAAACTATGGCTACACCTTC; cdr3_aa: CSARQNYGYTF
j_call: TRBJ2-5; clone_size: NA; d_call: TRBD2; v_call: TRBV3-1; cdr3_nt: TGTGCCAGCAGCCAAGAAGGAGGCGGGAGTGTCCGTGAGACCCAGTACTTC; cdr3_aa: CASSQEGGGSVRETQYF
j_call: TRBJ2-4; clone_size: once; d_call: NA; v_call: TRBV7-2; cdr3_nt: TGTGCCAGCAGCGAGGTCTTGCAGGAAAACATTCAGTACTTC; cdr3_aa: CASSEVLQENIQYF
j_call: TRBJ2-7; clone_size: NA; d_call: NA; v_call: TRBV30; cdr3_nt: TGTGCCTGGAGTGTAACCGCAGGCGGCTACGAGCAGTACTTC; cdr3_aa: CAWSVTAGGYEQYF
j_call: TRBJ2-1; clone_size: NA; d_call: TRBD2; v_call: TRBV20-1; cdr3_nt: TGCAGTGCTAGAGATCCCGCGACTAGCGGGAGAGACAATGAGCAGTTCTTC; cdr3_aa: CSARDPATSGRDNEQFF
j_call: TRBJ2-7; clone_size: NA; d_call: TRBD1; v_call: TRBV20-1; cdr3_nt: TGCAGTGCGACACAGGGGGCCCACGAGCAGTACTTC; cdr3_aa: CSATQGAHEQYF
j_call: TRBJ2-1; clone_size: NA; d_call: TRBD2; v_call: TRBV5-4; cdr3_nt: TGTGCCAGCAGCCTTCAAGGGGCTAGCGGGAGGCCCAAGTTCTTC; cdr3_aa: CASSLQGASGRPKFF
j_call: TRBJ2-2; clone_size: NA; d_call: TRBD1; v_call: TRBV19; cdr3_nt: TGTGCCAGTACTGGACAGGGGGCTGCCGGGGAGCTGTTTTTT; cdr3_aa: CASTGQGAAGELFF
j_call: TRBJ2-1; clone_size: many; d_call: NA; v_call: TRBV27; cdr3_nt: TGTGCCAGCAGTTTCGATGAGCAGTTCTTC; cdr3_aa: CASSFDEQFF
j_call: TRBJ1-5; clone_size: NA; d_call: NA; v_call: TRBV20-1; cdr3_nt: TGCAGTGCTTCCCGTAGAACAGGGAATCAGCCCCAGCATTTT; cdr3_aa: CSASRRTGNQPQHF
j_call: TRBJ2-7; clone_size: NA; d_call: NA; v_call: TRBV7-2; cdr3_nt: TGTGCCAGCAGCCTGAAAGACGGGATTTGGGAGCAGTACTTC; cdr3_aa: CASSLKDGIWEQYF
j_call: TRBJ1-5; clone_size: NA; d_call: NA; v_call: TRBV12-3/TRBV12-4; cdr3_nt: TGTGCCAGCAGCCCCTCGGGGTCGAATCAGCCCCAGCATTTT; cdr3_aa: CASSPSGSNQPQHF
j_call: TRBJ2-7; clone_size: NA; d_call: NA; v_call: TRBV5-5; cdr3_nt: TGTGCCAGCAGCCCGGCGAGGTTCCCCGAGCAGTACTTC; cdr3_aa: CASSPARFPEQYF
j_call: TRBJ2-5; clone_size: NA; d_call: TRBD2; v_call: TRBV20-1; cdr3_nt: TGCAGTGCTAGCAGACTAGCGGGAGGTGCAGAGACCCAGTACTTC; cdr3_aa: CSASRLAGGAETQYF
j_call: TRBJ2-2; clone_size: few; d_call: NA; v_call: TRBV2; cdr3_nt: TGTGCCAGCATTCGGGGACGGCCATCGAACACCGGGGAGCTGTTTTTT; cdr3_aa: CASIRGRPSNTGELFF
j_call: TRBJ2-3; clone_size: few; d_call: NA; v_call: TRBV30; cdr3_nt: TGTGCCTGGTCGGGGGGTACAGGGACGCAGTATTTT; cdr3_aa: CAWSGGTGTQYF
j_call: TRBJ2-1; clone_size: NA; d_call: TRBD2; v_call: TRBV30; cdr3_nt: TGTGCCTGGGCGGGACTAGCTCAGAATGAGCAGTTCTTC; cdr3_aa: CAWAGLAQNEQFF
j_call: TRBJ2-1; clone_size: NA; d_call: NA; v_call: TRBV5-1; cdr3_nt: TGCGCCAGCAGCTTCGGGCCTTCAACGTACAATGAGCAGTTCTTC; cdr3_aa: CASSFGPSTYNEQFF
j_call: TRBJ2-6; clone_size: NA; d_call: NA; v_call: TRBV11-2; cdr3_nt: TGTGCCAGCAGCTCCCCCAGGACGGGTTTTGGAGGGGCCAACGTCCTGACTTTC; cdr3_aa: CASSSPRTGFGGANVLTF
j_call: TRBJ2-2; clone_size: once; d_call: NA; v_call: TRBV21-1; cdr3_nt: TGTGCCAGCAGCAAAGCGTTACTCGAGGGACAGCTGAATACCGGGGAGCTGTTTTTT; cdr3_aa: CASSKALLEGQLNTGELFF
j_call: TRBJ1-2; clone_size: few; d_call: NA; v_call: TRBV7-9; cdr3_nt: TGTGCCAGCAGCTTATTCCAACTCCAGGGATCTGGTGGCTACACCTTC; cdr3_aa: CASSLFQLQGSGGYTF
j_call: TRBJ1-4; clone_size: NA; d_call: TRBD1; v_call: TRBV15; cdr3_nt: TGTGCCACCAGCAGGTTCTTCGGGACAGGGGATAAAGCTGATGAAAAACTGTTTTTT; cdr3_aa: CATSRFFGTGDKADEKLFF
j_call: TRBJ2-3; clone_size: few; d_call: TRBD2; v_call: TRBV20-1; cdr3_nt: TGCAGTGCCATCGGGACTAGCGGGAGGGGGTCAGATACGCAGTATTTT; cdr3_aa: CSAIGTSGRGSDTQYF
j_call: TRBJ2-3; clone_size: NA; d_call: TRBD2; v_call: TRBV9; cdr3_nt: TGTGCCAGCAGCGTAGGAGGAGCGGGAGTGCGTACGCAGTATTTT; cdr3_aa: CASSVGGAGVRTQYF
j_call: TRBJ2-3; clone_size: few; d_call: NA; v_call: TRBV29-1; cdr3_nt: TGCAGCGTTGAGGAGAGGTGGAGGACTAGCACAGATACGCAGTATTTT; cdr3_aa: CSVEERWRTSTDTQYF
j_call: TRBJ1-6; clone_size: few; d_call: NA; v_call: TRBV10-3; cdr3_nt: TGTGCCGCCTCGACTCAGACAGCCTCACCCCTCCACTTT; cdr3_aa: CAASTQTASPLHF
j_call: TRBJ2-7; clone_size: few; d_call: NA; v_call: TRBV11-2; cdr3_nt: TGTGCCAGCAGCTTCACCCCGTTTATAGGAGGGACCGACCCAACCTACGAGCAGTACTTC; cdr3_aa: CASSFTPFIGGTDPTYEQYF
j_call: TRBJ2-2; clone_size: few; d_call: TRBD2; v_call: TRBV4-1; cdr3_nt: TGCGCCAGCAGCCAGTTTAGCGGGAGCAAGGACACCGGGGAGCTGTTTTTT; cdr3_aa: CASSQFSGSKDTGELFF
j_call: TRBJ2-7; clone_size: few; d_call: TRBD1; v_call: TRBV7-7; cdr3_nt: TGTGCCAGCAGCCAGGGGACAGGGGAAGCCTACGAGCAGTACTTC; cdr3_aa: CASSQGTGEAYEQYF
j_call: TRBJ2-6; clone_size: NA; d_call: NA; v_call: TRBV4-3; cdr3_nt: TGCGCCAGCAGCCACCGGGGTTCCGGGGCCAACGTCCTGACTTTC; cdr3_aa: CASSHRGSGANVLTF
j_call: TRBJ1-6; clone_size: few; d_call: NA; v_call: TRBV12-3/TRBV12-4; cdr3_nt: TGTGCCAGCAGCCCATTCATGAATAATTCACCCCTCCACTTT; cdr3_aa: CASSPFMNNSPLHF
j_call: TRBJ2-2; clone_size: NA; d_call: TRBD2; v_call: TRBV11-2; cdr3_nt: TGTGCCAGCAGCGCGCCGGGACTAGCGGGAGGGCACACCGGGGAGCTGTTTTTT; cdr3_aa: CASSAPGLAGGHTGELFF
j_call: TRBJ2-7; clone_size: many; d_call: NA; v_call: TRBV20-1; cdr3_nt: TGCAGTGCAATACGGGTGGAAAATTACGAGCAGTACTTC; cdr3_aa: CSAIRVENYEQYF
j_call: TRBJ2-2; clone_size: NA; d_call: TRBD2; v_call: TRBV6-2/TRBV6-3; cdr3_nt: TGTGCCAGCACCAAGACTAGCGGGAGGGCCGACACCGGGGAGCTGTTTTTT; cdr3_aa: CASTKTSGRADTGELFF
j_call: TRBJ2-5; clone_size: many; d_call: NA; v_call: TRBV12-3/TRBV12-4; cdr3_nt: TGTGCCAGCACCGGAGGGGGGGCTAGACAAGAGACCCAGTACTTC; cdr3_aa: CASTGGGARQETQYF
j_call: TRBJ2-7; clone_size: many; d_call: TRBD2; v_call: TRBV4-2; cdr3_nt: TGTGCCAGCAGCGGTTCTAGCGGGCTCTCCTACGAGCAGTACTTC; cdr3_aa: CASSGSSGLSYEQYF
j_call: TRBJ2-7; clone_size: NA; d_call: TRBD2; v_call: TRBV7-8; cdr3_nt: TGTGCCAGCAGCTTGGGACTAGCGGAGATCTCCTACGAGCAGTACTTC; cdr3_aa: CASSLGLAEISYEQYF
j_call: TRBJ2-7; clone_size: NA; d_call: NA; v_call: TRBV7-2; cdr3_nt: TGTGCCAGCAGCTTCTCTGCTACCTCCGACGAGCAGTACTTC; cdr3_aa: CASSFSATSDEQYF
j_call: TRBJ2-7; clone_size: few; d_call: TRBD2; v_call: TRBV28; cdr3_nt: TGTGCCAGCAGTTTATACAGGTCACAGACTAGCGGGAGGGCGGTTATATCCTACGAGCAGTACTTC; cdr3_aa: CASSLYRSQTSGRAVISYEQYF
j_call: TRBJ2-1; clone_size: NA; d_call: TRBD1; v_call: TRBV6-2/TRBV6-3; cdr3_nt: TGTGCCAGCAGTTACAACCACCGGGACAGGGACCCCCACAGCTCCTACAATGAGCAGTTCTTC; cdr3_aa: CASSYNHRDRDPHSSYNEQFF
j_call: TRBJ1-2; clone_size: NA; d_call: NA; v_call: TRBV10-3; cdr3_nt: TGTGCCATCAGTGAAGGGAACTATGGCTACACCTTC; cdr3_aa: CAISEGNYGYTF
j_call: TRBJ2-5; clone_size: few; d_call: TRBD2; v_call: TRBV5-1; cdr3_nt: TGCGCCAGCAGCCCCGCGAAGACTAGCGGGAGGCAAGAGACCCAGTACTTC; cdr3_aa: CASSPAKTSGRQETQYF
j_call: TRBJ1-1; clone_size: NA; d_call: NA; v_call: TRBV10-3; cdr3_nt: TGTGCCATCAGTGAGTCGTTGGCGATGAACACTGAAGCTTTCTTT; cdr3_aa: CAISESLAMNTEAFF
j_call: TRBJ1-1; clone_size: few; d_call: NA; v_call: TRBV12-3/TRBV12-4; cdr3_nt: TGTGCCAGCAGTTTAACGGGTTACCCTGAAGCTTTCTTT; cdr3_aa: CASSLTGYPEAFF
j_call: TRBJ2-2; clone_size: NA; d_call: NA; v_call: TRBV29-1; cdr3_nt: TGCAGCGTTGAGTCTAGGAACACCGGGGAGCTGTTTTTT; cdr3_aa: CSVESRNTGELFF
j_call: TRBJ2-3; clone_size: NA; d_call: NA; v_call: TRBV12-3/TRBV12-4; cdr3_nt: TGTGCCAGCAGTAATGTATTTCAGGGTGGCACAGATACGCAGTATTTT; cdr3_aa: CASSNVFQGGTDTQYF
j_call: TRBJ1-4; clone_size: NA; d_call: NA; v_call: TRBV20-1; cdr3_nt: TGCAGTGCCCACTGGCGGGAGGGCGGAGAAAAACTGTTTTTT; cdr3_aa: CSAHWREGGEKLFF
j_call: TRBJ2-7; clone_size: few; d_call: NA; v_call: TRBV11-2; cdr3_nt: TGTGCCAGCAGCACGAGGCCGGTGGGAGGCTACGAGCAGTACTTC; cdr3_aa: CASSTRPVGGYEQYF
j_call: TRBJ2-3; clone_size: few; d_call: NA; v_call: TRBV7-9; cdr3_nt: TGTGCCAGCCTCCGGGGCTTTAGCACAGATACGCAGTATTTT; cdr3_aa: CASLRGFSTDTQYF
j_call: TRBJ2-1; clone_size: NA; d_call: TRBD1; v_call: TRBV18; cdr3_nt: TGTGCCAGCTCAAACAGGGGGCAGGAGCAGTTCTTC; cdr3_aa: CASSNRGQEQFF
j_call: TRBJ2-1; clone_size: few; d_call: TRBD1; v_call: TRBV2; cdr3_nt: TGTGCCAGTAAGGGGGCAGTCTACAATGAGCAGTTCTTC; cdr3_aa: CASKGAVYNEQFF
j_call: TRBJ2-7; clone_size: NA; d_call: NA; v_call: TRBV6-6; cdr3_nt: TGTGCCAGCAGCGGAGGCCGGGGGAACGAGCAGTACTTC; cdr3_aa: CASSGGRGNEQYF
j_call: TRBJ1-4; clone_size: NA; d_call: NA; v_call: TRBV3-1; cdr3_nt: TGTGCCAGCAGTCTAGAGGGGAAGAATGAAAAACTGTTTTTT; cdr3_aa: CASSLEGKNEKLFF